This T cell receptor beta chain comes out of a study of T-cell reconstitution after alpha-beta-depleted transplantation in children. Whole-study findings and limits: Recipient T cells and thymic progenitors that survived gave rise to the high TCRbeta diversity observed at day 60 in some patients. One year post-transplant, T-cell counts and diversity were largely derived from T cells produced anew. About two months after transplant, alpha-beta T cells reportedly came from several hundred expanded graft clones.

Germline lookup yields CDR1 MNHEY and CDR2 SMNVEV (reference sequence). The CDR3 has 17 residues. The ends were cut back, 3 bases at V and 1 base at J, with 16 bases in the middle. A word on this clonotype: Its cognate antigen is unknown.

Construction of the TCRbeta library involved unique molecular identifiers. TCRdb analysed the PCR reads with MiXCR anew, one entry per CDR3 protein. In the table there are a few hundred thousand distinct CDR3 sequences, around 15% of which are singletons. The sample was PBMCs, mostly from graft donor cells, taken 360 days after TCRalphabeta/CD19-depleted stem cell transplant. This sequence was found in a boy under three years old who had a stem cell transplant for Wiskott-Aldrich syndrome, so the T cells may come from the graft donor. The chain joins TRBV27 to TRBJ2-1; D might be TRBD1 (5 bases). The CDR3 loop reads CASSLLDSFRSYNEQFF. CDR3 DNA sequence: TGTGCCAGCAGTTTGCTCGACAGTTTTAGGTCCTACAATGAGCAGTTCTTC.